These 11 T cell receptor beta chains share one sample of origin, sequenced in a study of blood T cell repertoires in COVID-19. Libraries were prepared by immunoSEQ multiplex PCR; TCRdb keeps only in-frame clonotypes and omits some of them. The sample includes about 220,000 clones, roughly 85% seen only once; the top ten take 3.5% to 4.5%. The specimen was PBMCs or T cells enriched from blood (not recorded which). The receptor source for this set is a woman in her forties with acute COVID-19.

The chain employs TRBV11-2 and TRBJ2-7, with D unresolved. CDR3 length: 12 residues. CDR1 is SGHAT, CDR2 FQNNGV, per germline. V dropped 0 bases and J dropped 3 bases, with 3 bases sitting between them. CDR3: CASSLDRYEQYF. CDR3 coding DNA: TGTGCCAGCAGCTTAGATCGCTACGAGCAGTACTTC.

V usage is TRBV10-3 and J usage is TRBJ1-1, with D perhaps matching TRBD1 (5 bases). Germline V gives CDR1 ENHRY, CDR2 SYGVKD. Trimming took 5 bases from V and 0 from J, leaving 16 bases between them. This CDR3 has 16 amino acids. CDR3 sequence reads: CAISMVGGTMNTEAFF. In nucleotides, the CDR3 is TGTGCCATCAGTATGGTCGGGGGAACCATGAACACTGAAGCTTTCTTT.

This sequence joins TRBV9 and TRBJ2-2, with 12 bases lining up with TRBD1. In germline, CDR1 is SGDLS, CDR2 YYNGEE. V trimming: 0 bases; J trimming: 6 bases; junction bases outside the gene matches: 12. The CDR3 runs 19 residues. The CDR3 spells CASSVVSGGGQGAPGELFF. CDR3 in DNA: TGTGCCAGCAGCGTAGTTTCGGGTGGGGGACAGGGGGCCCCCGGGGAGCTGTTTTTT.

The chain recombines TRBV9 with TRBJ1-3; 8 bases map to TRBD1. After removal of 3 bases from V and 1 base from J, the junction contained 9 bases not matched to a gene. Germline-derived CDR1 and CDR2 are SGDLS and YYNGEE. The CDR3 is 17 residues long. The CDR3 here is CASSGHRQGFSGNTIYF. The CDR3 DNA is TGTGCCAGCAGCGGACACCGACAGGGGTTTTCTGGAAACACCATATATTTT.

This clone has only one observation. The chain links TRBV5-1 to TRBJ2-1; D possibly corresponds to TRBD1 (5 bases). V lost 0 bases and J 4 bases, leaving 11 bases between the germline ends. The length of the CDR3 is 15 residues. CDR1 is SGHRS, CDR2 YFSETQ, per germline. CDR3 sequence: CASSLDRREYNEQFF. The CDR3 DNA follows: TGCGCCAGCAGCTTGGACAGGCGTGAATACAATGAGCAGTTCTTC.

The J gene is TRBJ1-2, the V gene TRBV5-1, with D maybe TRBD1 (5 bases). The V end was cut by 1 base, the J end by 8 bases, with 21 bases between. CDR1 and CDR2 from the germline V gene are SGHRS and YFSETQ. This CDR3 has 16 residues. The CDR3 DNA follows: TGCGCCAGCAGCTTGTCGCCAGTGCAGGGTGAATGGGGCTACACCTTC. Translated, it gives CASSLSPVQGEWGYTF.

This clone was found once. The DNA of the CDR3 is TGCGCCAGCAGCCGAGGGGGCATTCAGTTCTTC. This translates into CASSRGGIQFF. This rearrangement joins TRBV4-3 to TRBJ2-1; 7 bases line up with TRBD1. V shed 4 bases, J shed 13 bases, and the junction held 4 bases outside the gene matches. Looked up from germline, CDR1 is LGHNA and CDR2 is YSLEER. This CDR3 has 11 residues.

V gene TRBV19 combines with J gene TRBJ1-6; tentative D call: TRBD1 (5 bases). Trimming cost V 8 bases and J 7 bases, with 12 bases left between them. Germline V gene sequence: CDR1 LNHDA, CDR2 SQIVND (reference sequence). The CDR3 is 13 residues long. The CDR3 nucleotides read TGTGCCAGTTCTGACAGAATGAATTCACCCCTCCACTTT. Amino acid sequence: CASSDRMNSPLHF.

The chain carries TRBV2 and TRBJ1-1, with 7 positions matching TRBD1. This CDR3 is 12 amino acids long. Germline V gene data show CDR1 as SNHLY and CDR2 as FYNNEI. J lost 7 bases, V lost 4 bases, and 3 bases had no gene match. CDR3 sequence reads: CASSGGQFEAFF. The CDR3 nucleotides read TGTGCCAGCAGTGGGGGACAGTTTGAAGCTTTCTTT.

The chain links TRBV4-3 to TRBJ1-4, with D hard to call. Germline loops: CDR1 LGHNA, CDR2 YSLEER. The length of the CDR3 is 14 residues. Trimming removed 4 bases from V and 4 bases from J, with 10 bases in between. Written as DNA, the CDR3 is TGCGCCAGCAGCCTTGACGGACTTAATGAAAAACTGTTTTTT. This translates into CASSLDGLNEKLFF.

The chain is built from TRBV19 and TRBJ1-5; D might be TRBD1 (6 bases). The CDR3 length is 17 residues. Germline-derived CDR1 and CDR2 are LNHDA and SQIVND (reference sequence). Between the trimmed V and J ends, which lost 6 bases and 0 bases, there was a span of 18 bases. In DNA, the CDR3 is TGTGCCAGTAGCGCGCGGACAGACCCTTATAGCAATCAGCCCCAGCATTTT. It is translated as CASSARTDPYSNQPQHF.